This T cell receptor (beta chain) was captured in a study of spatial heterogeneity in lung cancer. The CDR3 spans 15 residues. With V trimmed by 6 bases and J by 7 bases, 9 bases remained unmatched. The germline V gene encodes CDR1 MNHNY and CDR2 SVGAGI (reference sequence). The time point here: sample taken at primary tumor resection. Unsorted whole RNA samples from tumor, nontumor lung or frozen PBMC were sequenced. The donor population consisted of approximately 79 patients with untreated, early-stage non-small cell lung cancer. Using its own MiXCR run on the 5' RACE reads, TCRdb lists one record per CDR3 protein. The sample lists tens of thousands of distinct CDR3 sequences, 8.4% occurring once. This clonotype was observed at least ten times.

The chain joins TRBV6-6 to TRBJ2-1; TRBD2 matches at 10 bases. This clonotype was obtained from a female donor with early-stage non-small cell lung cancer. The specimen was PBMCs, collected at surgery. This CDR3 reads CASSPGLAGVNEQFF. CDR3 coding DNA: TGTGCCAGCAGCCCAGGGCTAGCGGGAGTAAATGAGCAGTTCTTC.